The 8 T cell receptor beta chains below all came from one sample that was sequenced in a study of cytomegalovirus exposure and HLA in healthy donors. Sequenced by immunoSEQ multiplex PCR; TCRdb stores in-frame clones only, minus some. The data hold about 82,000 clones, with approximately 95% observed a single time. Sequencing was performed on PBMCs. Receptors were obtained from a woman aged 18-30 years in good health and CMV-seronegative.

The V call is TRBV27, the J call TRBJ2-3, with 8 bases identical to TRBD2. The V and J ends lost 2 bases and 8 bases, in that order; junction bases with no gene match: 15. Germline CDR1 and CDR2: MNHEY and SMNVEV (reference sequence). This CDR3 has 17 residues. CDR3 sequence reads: CASSLILGSGTVGTQYF. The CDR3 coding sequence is TGTGCCAGCAGTTTAATTCTCGGTAGCGGGACTGTCGGTACGCAGTATTTT.

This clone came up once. This chain's CDR3 is CASSPLLQDPQYF. Here the CDR3 DNA reads TGCGCCAGCAGCCCGTTGCTACAGGACCCGCAGTACTTC. The chain has TRBV4-1 and TRBJ2-5; the D gene is possibly TRBD1 (5 bases). The V gene lost 4 bases and the J gene lost 11 bases, with 17 bases spanning the gap. CDR3 length: 13 residues. Germline-derived CDR1 and CDR2 are MGHRA and YSYEKL.

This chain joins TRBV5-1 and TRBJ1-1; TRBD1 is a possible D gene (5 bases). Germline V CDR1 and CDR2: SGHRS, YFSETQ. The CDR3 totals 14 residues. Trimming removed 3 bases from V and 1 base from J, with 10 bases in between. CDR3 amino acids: CASSSTDRNTEAFF. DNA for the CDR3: TGCGCCAGCAGCTCCACTGACAGGAACACTGAAGCTTTCTTT.

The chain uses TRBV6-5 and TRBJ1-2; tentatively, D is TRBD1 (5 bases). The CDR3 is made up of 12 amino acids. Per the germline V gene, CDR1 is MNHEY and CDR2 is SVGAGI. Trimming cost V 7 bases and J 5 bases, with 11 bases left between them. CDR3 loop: CASTEGLYGYTF. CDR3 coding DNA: TGTGCCAGCACGGAGGGGTTGTATGGCTACACCTTC.

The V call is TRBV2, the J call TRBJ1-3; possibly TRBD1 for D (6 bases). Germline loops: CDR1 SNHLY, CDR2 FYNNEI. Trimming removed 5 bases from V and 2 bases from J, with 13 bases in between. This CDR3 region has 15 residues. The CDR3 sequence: CASSLEQGAGNTIYF. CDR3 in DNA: TGTGCCAGCAGTCTAGAACAGGGAGCTGGAAACACCATATATTTT.

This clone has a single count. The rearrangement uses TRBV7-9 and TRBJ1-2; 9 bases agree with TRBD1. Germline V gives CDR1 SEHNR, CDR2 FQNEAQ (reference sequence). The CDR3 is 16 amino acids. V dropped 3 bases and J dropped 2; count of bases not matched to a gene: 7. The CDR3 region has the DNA TGTGCCAGCAGCTTGGGACAGGGCCTACTAAACTATGGCTACACCTTC. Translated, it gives CASSLGQGLLNYGYTF.

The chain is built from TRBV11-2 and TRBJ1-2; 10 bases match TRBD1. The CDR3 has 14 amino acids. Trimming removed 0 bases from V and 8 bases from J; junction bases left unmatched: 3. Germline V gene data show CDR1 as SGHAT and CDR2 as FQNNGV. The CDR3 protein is CASSLERDRGGYTF. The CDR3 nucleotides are TGTGCCAGCAGCTTAGAAAGGGACAGGGGCGGCTACACCTTC.

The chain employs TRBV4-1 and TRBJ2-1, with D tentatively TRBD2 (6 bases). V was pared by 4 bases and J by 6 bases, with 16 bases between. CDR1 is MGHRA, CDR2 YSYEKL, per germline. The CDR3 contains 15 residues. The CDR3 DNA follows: TGCGCCAGCAGCCCGGGACTCCTCCAATTCAATGAGCAGTTCTTC. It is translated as CASSPGLLQFNEQFF.